The 10 T cell receptor beta chains below were found in one sample sequenced in a study of T cell repertoires in cytomegalovirus infection. MiXCR was run by TCRdb on the reads, yielding one entry per CDR3 protein. The data contain a few hundred thousand distinct CDR3 sequences, roughly 9% of them singletons. Sequencing input: PBMCs. The receptors were sampled from a human donor in good health (CMV status not recorded). Some clones in this sample may be carry-over from other donors' samples.

This clonotype was recorded many times. V gene TRBV19 combines with J gene TRBJ2-5, with D maybe TRBD1 (6 bases). The germline V and J ends were trimmed by 8 bases and 5 bases, with 15 bases remaining between them. There are 13 residues in the CDR3. Per germline, CDR1 LNHDA and CDR2 SQIVND (reference sequence). For the CDR3, the DNA is TGTGCCAGTCGATCCCGGGACAAGGAGACCCAGTACTTC. This encodes CASRSRDKETQYF.

This clonotype was seen a handful of times. The chain has TRBV4-2 and TRBJ1-5; D ambiguous. The CDR3 extends over 15 amino acids. V dropped 0 bases and J dropped 1 base, with 7 bases sitting between them. The germline V gene encodes CDR1 LGHNA and CDR2 YNFKEQ. CDR3 residues: CASSQDSASNQPQHF. Here the CDR3 DNA reads TGTGCCAGCAGCCAAGATTCAGCCAGCAATCAGCCCCAGCATTTT.

This clonotype was recorded at least ten times. V gene TRBV7-2 combines with J gene TRBJ2-5; D is uncertain. CDR3 size: 13 residues. V was trimmed by 4 bases and J by 2 bases, leaving 8 bases between them. CDR1 is SGHTA and CDR2 is FQGNSA in the germline V gene. The CDR3 is CASSYGKQETQYF. CDR3 in DNA: TGTGCCAGCAGCTATGGGAAACAAGAGACCCAGTACTTC.

Worth noting for this clonotype: This may be a read error, as it is one base from a much larger clone. This sequence joins TRBV7-2 and TRBJ2-3, with TRBD2 as a possible D gene (6 bases). The CDR3 covers 15 residues. In germline, CDR1 is SGHTA, CDR2 FQGNSA. V gave up 6 bases and J gave up 1 base, with 14 bases separating them. CDR3 protein: CASSRDSAGTDTQYF. CDR3 bases: TGTGCCAGCAGTCGGGACTCCGCTGGCACAGATACGCAGTATTTT. Variable domain in full (rest from reference TRBV7-2 and TRBJ2-3): GAGVSQSPSNKVTEKGKDVELRCDPISGHTALYWYRQSLGQGLEFLIYFQGNSAPDKSGLPSDRFSAERTGGSVSTLTIQRTQQEDSAVYLCASSRDSAGTDTQYFGPGTRLTVL.

In its sample, this clonotype was seen a few times. The genes are TRBV6-1 and TRBJ2-5; TRBD1 matches 11 bases. The CDR3 is 14 residues long. V shed 7 bases, J shed 4 bases, and the junction held 5 bases outside the gene matches. Germline values: CDR1 MNHNS, CDR2 SASEGT. CDR3 sequence: CASMQDRGRETQYF. For the CDR3, the DNA is TGTGCCAGCATGCAGGACAGGGGGCGAGAGACCCAGTACTTC.

The chain is built from TRBV7-2 and TRBJ1-5, with 8 bases lining up with TRBD1. V shed 0 bases and J 4 bases; nucleotides not matched to a gene: 5. CDR1 and CDR2 (germline): SGHTA, FQGNSA. CDR3 size: 16 residues. CDR3 sequence (DNA): TGTGCCAGCAGCTTAGCAGGACAGGGAATAAATCAGCCCCAGCATTTT. This encodes CASSLAGQGINQPQHF.

The table lists this clonotype with many counts. The V and J genes are TRBV5-4 and TRBJ1-2, with 7 bases that match TRBD1. Germline CDR1 SGHNT, CDR2 YYREEE (reference sequence). V shed 0 bases, J shed 3 bases, and the junction held 5 bases outside the gene matches. The length of the CDR3 is 15 residues. The CDR3 DNA is TGTGCCAGCAGCTTGGCGACAGGGACTGACTATGGCTACACCTTC. This codes for CASSLATGTDYGYTF.

The table lists this clonotype with many counts. This sequence joins TRBV7-9 and TRBJ2-7; D perhaps matches TRBD2 (5 bases). V was clipped by 1 base and J by 6 bases, with 10 bases between them. The germline CDR1 and CDR2 sequences are SEHNR and FQNEAQ (reference sequence). The CDR3 spans 13 residues. The CDR3 bases are TGTGCCAGCAGCTTAGATCTAGCTGTCGAGCAGTACTTC. Its protein product is CASSLDLAVEQYF.

This chain connects TRBV20-1 to TRBJ2-3, with 9 bases matching TRBD2. Germline V gene lookup returns CDR1 DFQATT and CDR2 SNEGSKA (reference sequence). There are 17 residues in the CDR3. V trimming: 3 bases; J trimming: 4 bases; junction bases outside the gene matches: 14. This CDR3 reads CSARVRKGLASPDTQYF. CDR3 in DNA: TGCAGTGCTAGGGTCAGAAAAGGACTAGCGTCGCCAGATACGCAGTATTTT.

As to this clonotype: One junction end does not reproduce the germline sequence, and a read error may be involved. V is TRBV18 and J is TRBJ2-1; D unresolved. The CDR3 has 17 residues. From germline, CDR1 is KGHSH and CDR2 LQKENI. The CDR3 here is CASPPPGAPGSYNEQFF. In DNA form, the CDR3 reads TGTGCCAGCCCACCACCAGGTGCCCCTGGGTCCTACAATGAGCAGTTCTTC.